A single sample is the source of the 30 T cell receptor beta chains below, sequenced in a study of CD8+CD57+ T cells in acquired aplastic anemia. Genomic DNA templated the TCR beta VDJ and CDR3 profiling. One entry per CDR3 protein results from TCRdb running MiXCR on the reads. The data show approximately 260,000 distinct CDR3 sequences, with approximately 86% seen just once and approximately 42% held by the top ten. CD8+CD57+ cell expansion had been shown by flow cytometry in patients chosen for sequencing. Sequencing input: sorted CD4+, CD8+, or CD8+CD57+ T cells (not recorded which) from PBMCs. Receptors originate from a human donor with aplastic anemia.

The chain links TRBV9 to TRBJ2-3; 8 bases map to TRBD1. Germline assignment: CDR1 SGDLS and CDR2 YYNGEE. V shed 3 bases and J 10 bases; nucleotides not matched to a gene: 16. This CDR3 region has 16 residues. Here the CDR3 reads CASSEEWTGNTGAQYF. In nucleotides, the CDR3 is TGTGCCAGCAGCGAGGAGTGGACAGGGAACACCGGTGCGCAGTATTTT. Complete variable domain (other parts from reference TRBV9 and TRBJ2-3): DSGVTQTPKHLITATGQRVTLRCSPRSGDLSVYWYQQSLDQGLQFLIQYYNGEERAKGNILERFSAQQFPDLHSELNLSSLELGDSALYFCASSEEWTGNTGAQYFGPGTRLTVL.

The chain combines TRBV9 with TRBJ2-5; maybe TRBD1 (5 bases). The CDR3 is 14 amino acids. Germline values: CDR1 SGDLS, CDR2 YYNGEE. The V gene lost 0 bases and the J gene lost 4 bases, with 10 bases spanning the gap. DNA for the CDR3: TGTGCCAGCAGCGTAGGTTTGGGGCGAGAGACCCAGTACTTC. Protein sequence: CASSVGLGRETQYF.

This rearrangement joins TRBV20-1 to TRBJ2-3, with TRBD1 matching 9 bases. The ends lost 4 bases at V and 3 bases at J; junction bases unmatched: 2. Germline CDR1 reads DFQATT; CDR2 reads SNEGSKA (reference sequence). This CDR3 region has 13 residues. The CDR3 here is CSAKTGGTDTQYF. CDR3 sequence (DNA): TGCAGTGCTAAGACAGGGGGGACAGATACGCAGTATTTT.

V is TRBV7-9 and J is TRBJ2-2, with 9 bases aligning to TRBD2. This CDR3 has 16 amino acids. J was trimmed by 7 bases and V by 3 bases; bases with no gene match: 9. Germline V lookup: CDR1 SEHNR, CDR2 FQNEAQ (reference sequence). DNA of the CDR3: TGTGCCAGCAGCTTTGAAGGAAGCGGGGGGAGCGGGGAGCTGTTTTTT. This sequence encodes CASSFEGSGGSGELFF. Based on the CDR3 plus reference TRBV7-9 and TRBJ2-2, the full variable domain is DTGVSQNPRHKITKRGQNVTFRCDPISEHNRLYWYRQTLGQGPEFLTYFQNEAQLEKSRLLSDRFSAERPKGSFSTLEIQRTEQGDSAMYLCASSFEGSGGSGELFFGEGSRLTVL.

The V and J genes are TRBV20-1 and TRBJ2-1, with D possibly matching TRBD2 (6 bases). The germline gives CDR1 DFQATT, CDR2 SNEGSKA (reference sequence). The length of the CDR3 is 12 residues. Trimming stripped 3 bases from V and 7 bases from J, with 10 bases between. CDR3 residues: CSASREWNEQFF. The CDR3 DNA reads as TGCAGTGCTAGTCGGGAGTGGAATGAGCAGTTCTTC.

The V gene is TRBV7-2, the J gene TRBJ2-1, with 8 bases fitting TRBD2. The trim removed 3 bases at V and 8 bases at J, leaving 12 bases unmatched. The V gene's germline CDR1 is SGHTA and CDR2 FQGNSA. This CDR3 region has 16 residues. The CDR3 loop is CASSLQRRGGRDEQFF. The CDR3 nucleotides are TGTGCCAGCAGCTTGCAAAGACGCGGGGGGAGAGATGAGCAGTTCTTC.

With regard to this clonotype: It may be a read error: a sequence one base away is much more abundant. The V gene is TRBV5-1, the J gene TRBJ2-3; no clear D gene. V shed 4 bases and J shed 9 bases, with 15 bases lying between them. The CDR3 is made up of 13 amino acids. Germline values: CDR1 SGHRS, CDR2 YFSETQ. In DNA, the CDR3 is TGCGCCAGCAGCGATTACAGCATCGACACGCAGTATTTT. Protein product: CASSDYSIDTQYF.

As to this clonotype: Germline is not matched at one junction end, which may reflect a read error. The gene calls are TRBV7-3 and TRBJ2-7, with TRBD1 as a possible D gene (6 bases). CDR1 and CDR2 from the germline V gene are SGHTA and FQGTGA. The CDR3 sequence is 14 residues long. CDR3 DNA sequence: TGTGCCAGCAGCTCAACCCGGGGACACGAGATCGGCATATTC. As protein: CASSSTRGHEIGIF.

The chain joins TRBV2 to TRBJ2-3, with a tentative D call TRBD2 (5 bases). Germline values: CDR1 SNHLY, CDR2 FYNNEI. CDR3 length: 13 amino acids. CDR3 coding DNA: TGTGTCATTGTGTGCGGAGGCGCGGATACGCAGTATTTT. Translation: CVIVCGGADTQYF.

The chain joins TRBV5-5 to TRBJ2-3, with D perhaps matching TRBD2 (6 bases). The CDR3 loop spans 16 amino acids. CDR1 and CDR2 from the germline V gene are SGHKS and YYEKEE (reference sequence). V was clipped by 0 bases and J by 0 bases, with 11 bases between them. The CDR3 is CASSLVAVASTDTQYF. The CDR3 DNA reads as TGTGCCAGCAGCTTGGTAGCGGTCGCTAGCACAGATACGCAGTATTTT.

The CDR3 DNA follows: TGTGCCAGTACCCTTCATCAGGACGGGGGAGCCCTTTCCTACGAGCAGTACGTC. Amino acids: CASTLHQDGGALSYEQYV. This chain uses TRBV19 with TRBJ2-7; maybe TRBD2 (6 bases). V was clipped by 7 bases and J by 1 base, with 26 bases between them. From germline, CDR1 is LNHDA and CDR2 SQIVND (reference sequence). The CDR3 consists of 18 residues.

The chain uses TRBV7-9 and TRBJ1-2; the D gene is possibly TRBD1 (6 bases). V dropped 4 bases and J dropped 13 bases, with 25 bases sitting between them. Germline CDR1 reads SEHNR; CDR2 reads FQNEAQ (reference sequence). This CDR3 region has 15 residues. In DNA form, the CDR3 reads TGTGCCAGCAGCTCCACAGCAGGGGACCACACAGACACCACCTTC. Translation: CASSSTAGDHTDTTF.

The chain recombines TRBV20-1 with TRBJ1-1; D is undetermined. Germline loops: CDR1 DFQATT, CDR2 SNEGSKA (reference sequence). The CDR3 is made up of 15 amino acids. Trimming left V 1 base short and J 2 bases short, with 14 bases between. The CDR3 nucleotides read TGCAGTGCTAGAGTAGTCGGATACCATAACACTGAAGCTTTCTTT. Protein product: CSARVVGYHNTEAFF.

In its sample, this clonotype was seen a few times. CDR3 nucleotides: TGTGCCAGCAGCCAAGAGCAGTACTTC. Translated: CASSQEQYF. This chain connects TRBV7-3 to TRBJ2-7; D is unresolved. The V gene lost 5 bases and the J gene lost 7 bases, with 3 bases spanning the gap. The CDR3 is 9 residues long. The V gene's germline CDR1 is SGHTA and CDR2 FQGTGA.

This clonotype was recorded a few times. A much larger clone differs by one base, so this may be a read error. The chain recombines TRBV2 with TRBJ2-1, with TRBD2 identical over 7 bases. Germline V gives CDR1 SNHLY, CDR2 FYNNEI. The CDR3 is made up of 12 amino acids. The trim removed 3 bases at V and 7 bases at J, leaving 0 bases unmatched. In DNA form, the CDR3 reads TGTGCCAGCAGTGAGGGGGGGAATGAGCAGTTCTTC. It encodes CASSEGGNEQFF.

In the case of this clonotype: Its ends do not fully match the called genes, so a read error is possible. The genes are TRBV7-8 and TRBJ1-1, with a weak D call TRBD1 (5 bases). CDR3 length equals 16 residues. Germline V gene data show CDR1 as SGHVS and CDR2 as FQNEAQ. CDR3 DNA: TGTGCCAGCAGCTTTCAAAGAGGCGGGGGGAGCGCTGAGGCTTTCTTT. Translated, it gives CASSFQRGGGSAEAFF.

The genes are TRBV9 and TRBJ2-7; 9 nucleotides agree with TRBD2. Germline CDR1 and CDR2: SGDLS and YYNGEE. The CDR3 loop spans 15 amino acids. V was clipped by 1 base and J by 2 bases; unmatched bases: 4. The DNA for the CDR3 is TGTGCCAGCAGCGTAAGTGCTAGCGGGACCTACGAGCAGTACTTC. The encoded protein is CASSVSASGTYEQYF.

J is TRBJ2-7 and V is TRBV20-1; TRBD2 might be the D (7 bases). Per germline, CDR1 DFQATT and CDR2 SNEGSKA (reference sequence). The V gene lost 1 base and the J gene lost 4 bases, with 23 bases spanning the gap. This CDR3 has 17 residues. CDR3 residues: CSARASGREGHGYEQYF. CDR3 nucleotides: TGCAGTGCTAGAGCGAGTGGGAGGGAGGGACACGGATACGAGCAGTACTTC.

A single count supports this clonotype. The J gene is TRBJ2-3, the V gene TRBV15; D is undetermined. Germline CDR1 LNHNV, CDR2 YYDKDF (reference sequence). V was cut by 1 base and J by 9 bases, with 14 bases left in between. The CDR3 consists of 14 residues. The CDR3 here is CATSRGGSHETQYF. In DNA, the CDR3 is TGTGCCACCAGCAGAGGGGGAAGCCACGAGACGCAGTATTTT.

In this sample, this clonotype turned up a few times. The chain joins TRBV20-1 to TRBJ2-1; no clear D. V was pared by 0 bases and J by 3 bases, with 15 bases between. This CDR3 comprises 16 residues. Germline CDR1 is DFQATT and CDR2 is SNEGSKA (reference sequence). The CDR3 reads CSARDRDKGIYNEQFF. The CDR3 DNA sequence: TGCAGTGCTAGAGACAGAGACAAGGGAATCTACAATGAGCAGTTCTTC.

The DNA for the CDR3 is TGCAGTGCTAGCATATCTGGAGTTAGCACAGATACGCAGTATTTT. It is translated as CSASISGVSTDTQYF. The chain is built from TRBV20-1 and TRBJ2-3; D call uncertain. The CDR3 spans 15 residues. The germline V and J ends were trimmed by 3 bases and 0 bases, with 13 bases remaining between them. Germline V gives CDR1 DFQATT, CDR2 SNEGSKA (reference sequence).

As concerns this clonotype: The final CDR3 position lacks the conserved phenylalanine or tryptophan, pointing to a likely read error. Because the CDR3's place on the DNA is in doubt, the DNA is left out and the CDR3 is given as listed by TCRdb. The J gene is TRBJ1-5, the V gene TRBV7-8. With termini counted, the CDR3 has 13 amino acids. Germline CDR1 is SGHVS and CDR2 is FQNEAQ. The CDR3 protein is CASSFTGSHATQY.

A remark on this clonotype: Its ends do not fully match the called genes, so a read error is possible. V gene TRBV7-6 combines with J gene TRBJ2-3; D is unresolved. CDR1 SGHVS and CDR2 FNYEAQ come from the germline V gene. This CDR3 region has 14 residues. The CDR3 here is CASSLAHGPEKKQF. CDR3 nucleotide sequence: TGTGCCAGCAGCTTAGCCCACGGGCCAGAAAAGAAGCAGTTT. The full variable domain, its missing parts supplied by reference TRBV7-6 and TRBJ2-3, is GAGVSQSPRYKVTKRGQDVALRCDPISGHVSLYWYRQALGQGPEFLTYFNYEAQQDKSGLPNDRFSAERPEGSISTLTIQRTEQRDSAMYRCASSLAHGPEKKQFGPGTRLTVL.

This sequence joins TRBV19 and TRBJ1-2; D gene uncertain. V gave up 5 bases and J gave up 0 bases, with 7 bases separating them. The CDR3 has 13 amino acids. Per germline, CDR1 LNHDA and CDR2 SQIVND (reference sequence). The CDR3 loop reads CASSGGANYGYTF. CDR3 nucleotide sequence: TGTGCCAGTAGTGGCGGAGCTAACTATGGCTACACCTTC.

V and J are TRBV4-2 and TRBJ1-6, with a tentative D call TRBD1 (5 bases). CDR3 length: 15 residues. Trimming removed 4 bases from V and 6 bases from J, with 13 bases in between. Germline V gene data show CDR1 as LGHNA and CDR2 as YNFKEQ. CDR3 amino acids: CASSPGHAGNSPLHF. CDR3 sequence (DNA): TGTGCCAGCAGCCCGGGGCACGCAGGTAATTCACCCCTCCACTTT.

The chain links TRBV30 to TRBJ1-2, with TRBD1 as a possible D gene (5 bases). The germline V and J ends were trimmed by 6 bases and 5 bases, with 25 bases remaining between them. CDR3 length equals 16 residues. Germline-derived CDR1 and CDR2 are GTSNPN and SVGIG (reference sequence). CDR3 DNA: TGTGCCTGCCCGTTGGAGAGGGACGGGCTCGTATATGGCTACACCTTC. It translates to CACPLERDGLVYGYTF.

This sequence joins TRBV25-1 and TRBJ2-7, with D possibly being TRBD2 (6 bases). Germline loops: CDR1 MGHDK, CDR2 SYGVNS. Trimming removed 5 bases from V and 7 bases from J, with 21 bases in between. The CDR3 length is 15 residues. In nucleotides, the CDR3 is TGTGCCAGCAGTAAGGAGGGCTGGGCTTCCGATGAGCAGTACTTC. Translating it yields CASSKEGWASDEQYF.

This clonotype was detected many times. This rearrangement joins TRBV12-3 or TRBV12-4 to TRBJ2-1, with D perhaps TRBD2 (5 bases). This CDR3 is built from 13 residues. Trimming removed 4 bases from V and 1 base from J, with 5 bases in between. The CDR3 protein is CASSSGSYNEQFF. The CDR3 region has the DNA TGTGCCAGCAGTTCGGGATCCTACAATGAGCAGTTCTTC.

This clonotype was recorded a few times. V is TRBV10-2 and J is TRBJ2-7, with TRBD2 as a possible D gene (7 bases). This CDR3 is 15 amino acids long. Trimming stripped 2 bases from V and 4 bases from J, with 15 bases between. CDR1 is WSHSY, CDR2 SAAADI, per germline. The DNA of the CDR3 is TGCGCCAGCAGTGAGGGGGGGGGCGCCGAGTACGAGCAGTACTTC. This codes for CASSEGGGAEYEQYF.

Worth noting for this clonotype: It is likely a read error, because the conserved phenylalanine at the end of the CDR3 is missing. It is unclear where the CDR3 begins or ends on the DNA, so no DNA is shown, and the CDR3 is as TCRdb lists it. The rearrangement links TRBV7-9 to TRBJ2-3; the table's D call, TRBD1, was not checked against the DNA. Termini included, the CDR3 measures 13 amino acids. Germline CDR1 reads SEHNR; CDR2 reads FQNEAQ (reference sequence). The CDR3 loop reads CASSYGGSGTHYV.